This T cell receptor beta chain was sequenced in a study of cytotoxic CD8 clonotypes in ibrutinib-treated CLL. Overall study: Roughly 24 partial and 2 complete responses; at median roughly 70 months, roughly 15 remitted, about twelve progressed. Following a median roughly 12 months of treatment, with a range of 6 to 36, response samples were taken. Study results and limitations: At ibrutinib response, clonality increased, and at progression it declined back toward baseline.

This clone was found a few times. No antigen is known for it. Other DNA sequences from this sample encode an identical CDR3 as well. Generated by immunoSEQ multiplex PCR, the TCRdb table keeps only in-frame clones and is missing some. The sample carries around 200,000 clones, nearly 80% recorded once. Libraries of TCR beta were made from about 2.2 micrograms of genomic DNA that came from cryopreserved PBMCs. This specimen was PBMCs, taken after 12 months of ibrutinib treatment. The sequence derives from a human donor with chronic lymphocytic leukemia.

The chain's CDR3 is CASSYSSGEKLFF. The DNA of the CDR3 is TGTGCCAGCAGTTACTCGTCGGGTGAAAAACTGTTTTTT. The chain employs TRBV6-5 and TRBJ1-4; D gene uncertain. There are 13 residues in the CDR3. Trimming left V 0 bases short and J 7 bases short, with 6 bases between. Germline CDR1 MNHEY, CDR2 SVGAGI.